The sample holds one count of the clone carrying this T cell receptor beta chain. This CDR3 comprises 19 residues. CDR1 is MDHEN and CDR2 is SYDVKM in the germline V gene. Trimming removed 5 bases from V and 3 bases from J; junction bases left unmatched: 22. This entry comes from a study of control samples from healthy donors and cancer patients. Method: immunoSEQ multiplex PCR; TCRdb's copy keeps in-frame clones and lacks some. The table records 150,000 to 200,000 clones, roughly nine tenths of them present only once. This TCR was sampled from a man aged 25-45 years in good health. The V and J genes are TRBV28 and TRBJ2-7; 7 nucleotides agree with TRBD1. The sample taken for sequencing was blood. The CDR3 is CASSLIGSSFGTVIYEQYF. CDR3 nucleotide sequence: TGTGCCAGCAGTCTCATTGGGTCCTCGTTTGGGACAGTAATCTACGAGCAGTACTTC.